These 20 T cell receptor beta chains share one sample of origin, sequenced in a study of cytomegalovirus exposure and HLA in healthy donors. Amplification used 60 Vbeta primers and 13 Jbeta primers. The method was immunoSEQ multiplex PCR; TCRdb's version includes in-frame clones alone and lacks a portion of them. Among about 160,000 clones listed, roughly 80% were seen once. Sample: PBMCs. The source of these receptors is a woman aged 40 to 50 in good health and CMV-seronegative.

This chain connects TRBV11-3 to TRBJ2-7; maybe TRBD1 (6 bases). Germline V lookup: CDR1 SGHNT, CDR2 YENEEA. This CDR3 comprises 14 residues. V was shortened by 2 bases and J by 1 base, with 9 bases between the two germline ends. The CDR3 DNA reads TGTGCCAGCAGCTTACGCGGACAGTCCTACGAGCAGTACTTC. This translates into CASSLRGQSYEQYF.

This clone was observed a handful of times. The V gene is TRBV7-9, the J gene TRBJ2-1, with 10 bases aligning to TRBD2. CDR3 size: 15 residues. The germline V gene has CDR1 SEHNR and CDR2 FQNEAQ (reference sequence). V gave up 4 bases and J gave up 4 bases; unmatched junction bases: 4. The CDR3 DNA is TGTGCCAGCAGCTCCCCGGGACTAGCGTACAATGAGCAGTTCTTC. Encoded protein: CASSSPGLAYNEQFF.

V usage is TRBV6-1 and J usage is TRBJ2-3, with 9 bases lining up with TRBD2. The V gene end was trimmed by 4 bases and the J gene end by 0 bases; junction bases not matched to a gene: 5. Germline lookup yields CDR1 MNHNS and CDR2 SASEGT. There are 16 residues in the CDR3. The CDR3 sequence is CASSVYAGGSTDTQYF. The CDR3 nucleotides are TGTGCCAGCAGTGTTTACGCGGGGGGGAGCACAGATACGCAGTATTTT.

The chain employs TRBV5-5 and TRBJ1-2, with D tentatively TRBD1 (5 bases). CDR1 is SGHKS, CDR2 YYEKEE, per germline (reference sequence). Trimming cost V 1 base and J 4 bases, with 5 bases left between them. The CDR3 is made up of 12 amino acids. The CDR3 nucleotides read TGTGCCAGCAGCTTGACAGGCTATGGCTACACCTTC. Translated: CASSLTGYGYTF.

This clone has just one count. V usage is TRBV4-3 and J usage is TRBJ2-7; D unresolved. Trimming shortened V by 3 bases and J by 3 bases, and 15 bases separated the two germline ends. Germline V gene sequence: CDR1 LGHNA, CDR2 YSLEER. The CDR3 runs to 15 residues. In nucleotides, the CDR3 is TGCGCCAGCAGCCATGAGGAGCGCGGCTACTACGAGCAGTACTTC. Translated: CASSHEERGYYEQYF.

This rearrangement joins TRBV19 to TRBJ1-5, with a weak D call TRBD1 (5 bases). Germline V gene data show CDR1 as LNHDA and CDR2 as SQIVND (reference sequence). The germline V and J ends were trimmed by 4 bases and 3 bases, with 10 bases remaining between them. This CDR3 region has 14 residues. The CDR3: CASSKDIYNQPQHF. In DNA, the CDR3 is TGTGCCAGTAGTAAGGACATATACAATCAGCCCCAGCATTTT.

J is TRBJ2-3 and V is TRBV6-6; 7 bases line up with TRBD2. With 2 bases clipped from V and 4 bases from J, the junction kept 3 bases outside the gene matches. The germline V gene encodes CDR1 MNHNY and CDR2 SVGAGI (reference sequence). This CDR3 is 14 amino acids long. Here the CDR3 DNA reads TGTGCCAGCAGTTACGGGAGGGAACCAGATACGCAGTATTTT. Its protein is CASSYGREPDTQYF.

The chain uses TRBV6-4 and TRBJ1-2; 7 nucleotides agree with TRBD1. The V segment lost 6 bases and the J segment 8 bases; nucleotides outside the gene matches: 9. The germline V gene encodes CDR1 MRHNA and CDR2 SNTAGT. The CDR3 is 13 residues long. The DNA of the CDR3 is TGTGCCAGCAGACCCACAGGGGAAGGAGGCTACACCTTC. This translates into CASRPTGEGGYTF.

The rearrangement joins TRBV25-1 to TRBJ2-3; no firm D call. V was trimmed by 3 bases and J by 2 bases, leaving 3 bases between them. In germline, CDR1 is MGHDK, CDR2 SYGVNS. This CDR3 has 12 residues. CDR3 loop: CASSDNTDTQYF. CDR3 nucleotide sequence: TGTGCCAGCAGTGACAACACAGATACGCAGTATTTT.

The chain recombines TRBV2 with TRBJ1-3; a possible D gene is TRBD1 (5 bases). The CDR3 has 12 amino acids. Per the germline V gene, CDR1 is SNHLY and CDR2 is FYNNEI. Trimming took off 7 bases at V and 4 bases at J, with 8 bases between the two ends. The CDR3 is CASNNRGNTIYF. The CDR3 DNA sequence: TGTGCCAGCAATAACAGGGGAAACACCATATATTTT. Supplemented by reference TRBV2 and TRBJ1-3, the full variable domain reads EPEVTQTPSHQVTQMGQEVILRCVPISNHLYFYWYRQILGQKVEFLVSFYNNEISEKSEIFDDQFSVERPDGSNFTLKIRSTKLEDSAMYFCASNNRGNTIYFGEGSWLTVV.

The chain combines TRBV7-9 with TRBJ1-2, with no clear D. The CDR3 spans 14 residues. CDR1 is SEHNR and CDR2 is FQNEAQ in the germline V gene (reference sequence). V lost 1 base and J lost 0, with 6 bases in between. CDR3: CASSLDSSNYGYTF. For the CDR3, the DNA is TGTGCCAGCAGCTTAGACAGCTCTAACTATGGCTACACCTTC.

The chain carries TRBV7-9 and TRBJ1-5, with 7 bases lining up with TRBD1. CDR3 size: 14 residues. After removal of 5 bases from V and 4 bases from J, the junction contained 5 bases not matched to a gene. Germline CDR1 reads SEHNR; CDR2 reads FQNEAQ (reference sequence). In DNA, the CDR3 is TGTGCCAGCAGCCCGACAGGGTTAAATCAGCCCCAGCATTTT. Translating gives CASSPTGLNQPQHF.

The rearrangement uses TRBV15 and TRBJ1-1; no clear D. V gave up 0 bases and J gave up 7 bases, with 6 bases separating them. CDR3 length: 12 residues. CDR1 and CDR2 from the germline V gene are LNHNV and YYDKDF (reference sequence). The CDR3 DNA sequence: TGTGCCACCAGCAGAGATCGCAGTGAAGCTTTCTTT. It yields the protein CATSRDRSEAFF.

The rearrangement links TRBV28 to TRBJ1-1; 7 bases fit TRBD1. Germline V CDR1 and CDR2: MDHEN, SYDVKM. The CDR3 has 15 amino acids. With V trimmed by 5 bases and J by 0 bases, 6 bases remained unmatched. The CDR3 protein is CASSTPTGLNTEAFF. The DNA for the CDR3 is TGTGCCAGCAGTACACCGACAGGGCTGAACACTGAAGCTTTCTTT.

This clone was seen a single time. This chain joins TRBV9 and TRBJ2-5; 8 bases match TRBD2. The CDR3 is made up of 15 amino acids. CDR1 and CDR2 from the germline V gene are SGDLS and YYNGEE. J was trimmed by 5 bases and V by 1 base; bases with no gene match: 7. CDR3 nucleotides: TGTGCCAGCAGCGTAACCGGGGGGGCCGCGGAGACCCAGTACTTC. Amino acid sequence: CASSVTGGAAETQYF.

This rearrangement joins TRBV11-1 to TRBJ2-6, with D possibly being TRBD2 (6 bases). Germline loops: CDR1 SGHAT, CDR2 FQDESV (reference sequence). The CDR3 runs 16 residues. The germline V and J ends were trimmed by 5 bases and 0 bases, with 11 bases remaining between them. CDR3 residues: CASSRLGGSGANVLTF. The CDR3 DNA reads TGTGCCAGCAGCCGCCTGGGGGGCTCTGGGGCCAACGTCCTGACTTTC. The full variable domain, in which reference TRBV11-1 and TRBJ2-6 provide the parts outside the CDR3, is EAEVAQSPRYKITEKSQAVAFWCDPISGHATLYWYRQILGQGPELLVQFQDESVVDDSQLPKDRFSAERLKGVDSTLKIQPAELGDSAMYLCASSRLGGSGANVLTFGAGSRLTVL.

The V call is TRBV14, the J call TRBJ2-1; tentative D call: TRBD1 (6 bases). Trimming took off 3 bases at V and 2 bases at J, with 11 bases between the two ends. Germline-derived CDR1 and CDR2 are SGHDN and FVKESK. The CDR3 extends over 15 amino acids. The DNA of the CDR3 is TGTGCCAGCAGCCATACAGGGTTCCCCTACAATGAGCAGTTCTTC. Translated: CASSHTGFPYNEQFF.

The chain couples TRBV5-1 to TRBJ2-2; the D gene is possibly TRBD1 (5 bases). Trimming left V 4 bases short and J 5 bases short, with 15 bases between. Germline CDR1 reads SGHRS; CDR2 reads YFSETQ. This CDR3 is 15 amino acids long. The CDR3 DNA follows: TGCGCCAGCAGCGCAGGGTCTCAGGAGACCGGGGAGCTGTTTTTT. It encodes CASSAGSQETGELFF.

This clone was observed once. This chain uses TRBV6-6 with TRBJ1-6, with D possibly TRBD1 on 6 matching bases. Trimming took 5 bases from V and 10 from J, leaving 15 bases between them. The germline gives CDR1 MNHNY, CDR2 SVGAGI (reference sequence). CDR3 size: 14 residues. In nucleotides, the CDR3 is TGTGCCAGCAGTCGCCGGGACACCCAGTCACCCCTCCACTTT. Protein product: CASSRRDTQSPLHF.

V is TRBV5-5 and J is TRBJ1-1; D gene uncertain. V gave up 0 bases and J gave up 4 bases, with 10 bases separating them. CDR1 and CDR2 (germline): SGHKS, YYEKEE (reference sequence). This CDR3 is built from 14 residues. The CDR3 loop reads CASSLVEWATEAFF. The DNA for the CDR3 is TGTGCCAGCAGCTTGGTTGAGTGGGCCACTGAAGCTTTCTTT.